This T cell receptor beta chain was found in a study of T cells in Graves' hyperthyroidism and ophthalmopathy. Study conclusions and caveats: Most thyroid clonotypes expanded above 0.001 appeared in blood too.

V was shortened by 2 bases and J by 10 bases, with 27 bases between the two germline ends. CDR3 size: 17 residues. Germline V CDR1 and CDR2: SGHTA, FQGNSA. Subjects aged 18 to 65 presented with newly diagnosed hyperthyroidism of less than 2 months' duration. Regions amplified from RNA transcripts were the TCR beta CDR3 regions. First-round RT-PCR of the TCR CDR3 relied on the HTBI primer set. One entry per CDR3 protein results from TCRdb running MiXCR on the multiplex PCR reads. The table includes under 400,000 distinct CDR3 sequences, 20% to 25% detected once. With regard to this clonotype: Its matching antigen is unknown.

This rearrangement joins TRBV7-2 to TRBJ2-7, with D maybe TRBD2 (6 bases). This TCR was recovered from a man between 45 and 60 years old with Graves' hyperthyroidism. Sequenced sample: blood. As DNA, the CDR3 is TGTGCCAGCAGCTTACGACATCCGGAGGGCGACCCCGAGAGTCAGTACTTC. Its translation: CASSLRHPEGDPESQYF.